The clone carrying this T cell receptor (beta chain) occurred a few times. The antigen remains undetermined. Other DNA sequences from this sample encode an identical CDR3 as well. The CDR3 totals 15 residues. The V and J ends lost 2 bases and 6 bases, in that order; junction bases with no gene match: 2. Germline CDR1 reads MRHNA; CDR2 reads SNTAGT. These data originate in a study of cytomegalovirus exposure and HLA in healthy donors. Study findings and constraints: Approximately 17,000 TCR beta sequences were associated with HLA alleles at 0.05 false discovery rate in a later analysis.

The PCR was carried out with 60 Vbeta primers and 13 Jbeta primers. Sequencing was performed with immunoSEQ multiplex PCR; in TCRdb, only in-frame clones are kept and a portion is missing. Here the sample spans 90,000 or so clones, over 65% being singletons. The source material was PBMCs. The J gene is TRBJ2-3, the V gene TRBV6-4; 13 bases agree with TRBD2. This receptor was obtained from a woman aged 18-29 years in good health and CMV-seropositive. In nucleotides, the CDR3 is TGTGCCAGCAGTGACACTAGCGGGGGGGCCGATACGCAGTATTTT. This translates into CASSDTSGGADTQYF.